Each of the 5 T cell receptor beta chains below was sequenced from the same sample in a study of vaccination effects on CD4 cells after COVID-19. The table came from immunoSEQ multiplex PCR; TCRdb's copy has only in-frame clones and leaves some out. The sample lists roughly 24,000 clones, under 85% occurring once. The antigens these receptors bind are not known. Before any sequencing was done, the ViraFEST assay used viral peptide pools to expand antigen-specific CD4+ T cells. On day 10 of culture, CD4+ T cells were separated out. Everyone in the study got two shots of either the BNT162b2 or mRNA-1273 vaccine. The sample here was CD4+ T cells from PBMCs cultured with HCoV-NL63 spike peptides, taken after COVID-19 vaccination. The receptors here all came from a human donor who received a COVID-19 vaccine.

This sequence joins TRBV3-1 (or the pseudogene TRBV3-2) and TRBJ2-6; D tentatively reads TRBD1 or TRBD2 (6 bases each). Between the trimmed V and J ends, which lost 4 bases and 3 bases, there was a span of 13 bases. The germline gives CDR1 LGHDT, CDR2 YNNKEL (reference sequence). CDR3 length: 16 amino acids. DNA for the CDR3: TGTGCCAGCAGCCCGCCGGGGGCCGGTGGGGCCAACGTCCTGACTTTC. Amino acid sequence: CASSPPGAGGANVLTF.

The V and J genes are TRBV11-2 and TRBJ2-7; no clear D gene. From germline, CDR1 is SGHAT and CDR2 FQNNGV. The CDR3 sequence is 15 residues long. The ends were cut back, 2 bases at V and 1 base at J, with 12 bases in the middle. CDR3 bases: TGTGCCAGCAGCTTACCGTATGTAGATTCCTACGAGCAGTACTTC. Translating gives CASSLPYVDSYEQYF.

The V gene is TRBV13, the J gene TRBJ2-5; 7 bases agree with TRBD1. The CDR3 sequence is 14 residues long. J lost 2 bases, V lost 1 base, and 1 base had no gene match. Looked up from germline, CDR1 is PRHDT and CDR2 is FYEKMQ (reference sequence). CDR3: CASSLEGAQETQYF. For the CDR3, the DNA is TGTGCCAGCAGCTTAGAGGGGGCACAAGAGACCCAGTACTTC.

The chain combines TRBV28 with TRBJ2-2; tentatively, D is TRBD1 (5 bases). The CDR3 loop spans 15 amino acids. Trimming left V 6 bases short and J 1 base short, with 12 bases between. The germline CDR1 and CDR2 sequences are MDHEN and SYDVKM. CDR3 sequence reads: CASRTGQGNTGELFF. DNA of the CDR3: TGTGCCAGCAGGACTGGGCAGGGGAACACCGGGGAGCTGTTTTTT.

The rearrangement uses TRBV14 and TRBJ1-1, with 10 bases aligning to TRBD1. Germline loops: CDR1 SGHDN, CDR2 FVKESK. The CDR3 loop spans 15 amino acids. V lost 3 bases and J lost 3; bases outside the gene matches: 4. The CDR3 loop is CASSQGQGTYTEAFF. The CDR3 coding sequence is TGTGCCAGCAGCCAGGGACAGGGGACGTACACTGAAGCTTTCTTT.